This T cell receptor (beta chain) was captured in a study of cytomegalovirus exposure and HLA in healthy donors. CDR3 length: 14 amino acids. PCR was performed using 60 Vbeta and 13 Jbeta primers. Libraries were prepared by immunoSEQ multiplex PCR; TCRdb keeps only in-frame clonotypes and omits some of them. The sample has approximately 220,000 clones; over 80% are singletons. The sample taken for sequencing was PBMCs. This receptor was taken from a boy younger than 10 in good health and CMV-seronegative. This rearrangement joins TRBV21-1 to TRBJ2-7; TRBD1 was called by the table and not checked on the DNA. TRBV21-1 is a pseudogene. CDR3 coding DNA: TGTGCCAGCAGCAAAGTGCACAGGGACTACGAGCAGTACTTC. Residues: CASSKVHRDYEQYF.